The present TCR beta chain was sequenced within a study of cytomegalovirus exposure and HLA in healthy donors. Trimming pared 1 base from V and 3 bases from J, leaving 9 bases between. CDR3 length: 14 amino acids. Germline V CDR1 and CDR2: MDHEN, SYDVKM. The PCR was carried out with 60 Vbeta primers and 13 Jbeta primers. Repertoires were generated with immunoSEQ multiplex PCR, while TCRdb's copy carries only in-frame clones and drops some. The sample lists around 180,000 clones, about 80% seen once, with around 2.4% in the top ten. The sequence derives from a man in his 60s in good health and CMV-seronegative. This rearrangement joins TRBV28 to TRBJ1-2; no reliable D call. Specimen: PBMCs. The CDR3 DNA reads as TGTGCCAGCAGTTTATTGAACAGTTACTATGGCTACACCTTC. It codes for CASSLLNSYYGYTF.